Listed here is a single T cell receptor beta chain. Its antigen is as yet unknown. cDNA serving as the sequencing template came from extracted, reverse transcribed RNA. This table comes from immunoSEQ multiplex PCR, and its TCRdb copy is limited to in-frame clones, with some not included. In the table there are over 14,000 clones, around three fifths of which are singletons. The source of the sample is a study of CD8+ T cells in alopecia areata. Several patients' sorted CD4+ cells yielded CD25+CD127- cells. Peripheral blood samples and lesional scalp punch biopsies were obtained from alopecia areata patients. Sorting of PBMCs yielded the CD4+ and CD8+ T cells. CDR1 LGHNT and CDR2 FRNRAP come from the germline V gene. CDR3 length equals 11 residues. Trimming left V 0 bases short and J 8 bases short, with 4 bases between. Whole-study findings and limits: Higher clonality and more expanded CD8+ clones appeared in lesional than normal scalp. Unlike in mice, where it was clearer, TCR sharing across patients was less clear, possibly HLA-related.

The receptor comes from a human donor with alopecia areata. The rearrangement joins TRBV12-5 to TRBJ1-2; D remains ambiguous. The sample was CD4+ Tregs sorted from blood. The CDR3 bases are TGTGCTAGTGGTTTGGTAGCCGGCTACACCTTC. Amino acid sequence: CASGLVAGYTF.